In its sample, the clone carrying this T cell receptor (beta chain) was seen a few times. V trimming: 2 bases; J trimming: 0 bases; junction bases outside the gene matches: 8. The CDR3 is 16 amino acids. The germline gives CDR1 DFQATT, CDR2 SNEGSKA (reference sequence). Sequencing libraries for TCR beta were prepared with iRepertoire HTBI primers and Arm-PCR of CDR3 regions. TCRdb called the multiplex PCR reads again in MiXCR, with one record for every CDR3 protein. The sample records 500,000 to 700,000 distinct CDR3 sequences, around 15% being singletons. Time point denoted: newly diagnosed GD, antithyroid drugs for less than 3 months. From PBMCs, RNA was extracted and then used to make the TCR library. The data originate from a study of regulatory T cells in long-lasting Graves disease. These data were also reused for a study on T cells in Graves' hyperthyroidism and ophthalmopathy.

The chain carries TRBV20-1 and TRBJ1-1; TRBD1 matches at 8 bases. The TCR originated in a woman under 40 with Graves disease. The specimen comprised peripheral blood mononuclear cells (PBMCs), sampled at new diagnosis, from a patient treated with antithyroid drugs. The CDR3, as DNA: TGCAGTGCTAGATGGTTTGCAGGGGGCTTGAACACTGAAGCTTTCTTT. Translation: CSARWFAGGLNTEAFF.